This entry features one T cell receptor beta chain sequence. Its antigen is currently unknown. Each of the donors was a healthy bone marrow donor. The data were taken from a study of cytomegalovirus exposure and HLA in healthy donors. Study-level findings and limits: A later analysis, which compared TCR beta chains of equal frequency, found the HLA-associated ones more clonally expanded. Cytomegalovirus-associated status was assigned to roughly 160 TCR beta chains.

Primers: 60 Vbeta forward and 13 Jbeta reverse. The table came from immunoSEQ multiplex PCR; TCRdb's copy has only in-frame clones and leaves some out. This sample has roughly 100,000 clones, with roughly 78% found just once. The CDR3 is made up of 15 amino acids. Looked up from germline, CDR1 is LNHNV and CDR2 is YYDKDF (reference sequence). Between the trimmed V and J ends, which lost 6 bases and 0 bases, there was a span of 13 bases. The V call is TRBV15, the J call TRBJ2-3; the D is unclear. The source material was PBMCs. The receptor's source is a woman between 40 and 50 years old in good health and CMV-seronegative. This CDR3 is CATRNSWSSTDTQYF. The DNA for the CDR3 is TGTGCCACCAGGAATAGCTGGTCTAGCACAGATACGCAGTATTTT.